The 3 T cell receptor beta chains listed next were all sequenced from one sample in a study of Graves' ophthalmopathy and Graves' hyperthyroidism. Amplification of the TCR beta CDR3 regions used RNA transcripts (as template). Scientists carried out first-round RT-PCR using HTBI primers and then a second-round multiplex PCR. Via MiXCR, TCRdb re-called the multiplex PCR reads, giving one row per CDR3 protein. The repertoire includes hundreds of thousands of distinct CDR3 sequences, 22% of them detected once, and roughly 6.9% sits in the top ten. Sequencing was done on a sample of peripheral blood. The receptors derive from a woman younger than 30 with stable Graves' hyperthyroidism. Some clones in this sample may be carry-over from other donors' samples.

This clonotype was seen ten or more times. The V call is TRBV10-3, the J call TRBJ1-5; possible D gene TRBD1, 6 bases. The germline gives CDR1 ENHRY, CDR2 SYGVKD. CDR3 size: 14 residues. Trimming removed 6 bases from V and 0 bases from J, with 9 bases in between. CDR3 sequence: CAIRGDTSNQPQHF. The CDR3 DNA follows: TGTGCCATCAGGGGGGACACTAGCAATCAGCCCCAGCATTTT.

This clonotype was counted at least ten times. This chain links TRBV6-1 with TRBJ1-3; D unresolved. Per germline, CDR1 MNHNS and CDR2 SASEGT. The CDR3 runs to 14 residues. The V end lost 1 base, the J end lost 1 base, and 5 bases lay between the germline ends. The CDR3 coding sequence is TGTGCCAGCAGTGAAGTGGGATCTGGAAACACCATATATTTT. Encoded protein: CASSEVGSGNTIYF.

This clonotype has at least ten counts. The chain is built from TRBV7-8 and TRBJ2-5; perhaps TRBD2 as D (6 bases). CDR1 is SGHVS, CDR2 FQNEAQ, per germline. V was cut by 6 bases and J by 4 bases, with 12 bases left in between. The CDR3 spans 13 residues. The CDR3, as DNA: TGTGCCAGCAGTCGGGCGGGAAGAGAGACCCAGTACTTC. This sequence encodes CASSRAGRETQYF.